This T cell receptor beta chain came from a study of human T cells and chemical hapten exposure. As for the study in general: Throughout the approximately 24-week study, diphenylcyclopropenone was applied weekly to the patients' scalps. Patches with 0.01% DPC went on the upper back, and the tests were read at 6 days. Notes on the study in general: While controls formed fewer of them, expanded TCRs formed significantly more large CDR3 similarity clusters. Counts of TCRs above 1 in 1000 frequency stayed unchanged with DPC sensitization.

Indicated time point: pre-sensitization, week 0. Documented treatment: therapeutic diphenylcyclopropenone sensitization with weekly scalp DPC. The CDR3 length is 15 residues. The V end lost 4 bases, the J end lost 8 bases, and 20 bases lay between the germline ends. Germline CDR1 SGHTA, CDR2 FQGNSA. With respect to this clonotype: Its antigen is as yet unknown.

From the RACE reads, TCRdb called clonotypes with MiXCR, one entry per CDR3 protein. Counted here are roughly 120,000 distinct CDR3 sequences, about 14% occurring once; the ten biggest clones make up approximately 2.8%. The sample consisted of whole blood, taken in connection with sensitization to the hapten diphenylcyclopropenone (DPC). V is TRBV7-2 and J is TRBJ1-2, with D uncertain. The clonotype originates from a woman aged 18 to 35 with alopecia areata. Some clones in this sample may be carry-over from other donors' samples. The DNA for the CDR3 is TGTGCCAGCAGCTCACTCAGACCGGCAGGTCCAGGCTACACCTTC. Protein sequence: CASSSLRPAGPGYTF.